The 12 T cell receptor beta chains below were found in one sample sequenced in a study of CD8 T cells in ankylosing spondylitis. One entry per CDR3 protein, called by TCRdb with MiXCR from the 5' RACE reads. The table has 390,000 or so distinct CDR3 sequences, approximately 20% seen once; the top ten hold about 16%. These TCRs are of unknown antigen specificity. Study conclusions and caveats: A motif of fewer than ten highly homologous TCR beta variants was seen as apparently characteristic of ankylosing spondylitis blood.

The source material was blood, either unsorted or a sorted T cell fraction (not recorded which). Every receptor here comes from a male donor with ankylosing spondylitis.

The count of this clonotype is one. The chain combines TRBV10-3 with TRBJ1-2; D is uncertain. The V end was cut by 2 bases, the J end by 1 base, with 11 bases between. Germline values: CDR1 ENHRY, CDR2 SYGVKD. The CDR3 spans 15 residues. The CDR3 region is CAISERADLNYGYTF. The CDR3 nucleotides are TGTGCCATCAGTGAGAGGGCAGATCTTAACTATGGCTACACCTTC.

This chain links TRBV10-3 with TRBJ2-1, with TRBD2 as a possible D gene (5 bases). The germline CDR1 and CDR2 sequences are ENHRY and SYGVKD. Trimming pared 0 bases from V and 5 bases from J, leaving 11 bases between. CDR3 size: 15 residues. This CDR3 reads CAISESVSGNNEQFF. The CDR3 DNA follows: TGTGCCATCAGTGAGTCGGTCAGCGGAAACAATGAGCAGTTCTTC.

V and J are TRBV5-6 and TRBJ2-7, with TRBD2 matching over 7 bases. There are 15 residues in the CDR3. With V trimmed by 0 bases and J by 5 bases, 8 bases remained unmatched. Looked up from germline, CDR1 is SGHDT and CDR2 is YYEEEE. CDR3 sequence (DNA): TGTGCCAGCAGCTTGGCCTCGTGGCTAGCGGACGAGCAGTACTTC. This gives the protein CASSLASWLADEQYF.

V usage is TRBV18 and J usage is TRBJ2-2, with TRBD1 identical over 7 bases. There are 15 residues in the CDR3. The V and J ends lost 3 bases and 4 bases, in that order; junction bases with no gene match: 5. Germline assignment: CDR1 KGHSH and CDR2 LQKENI. In DNA, the CDR3 is TGTGCCAGCTCACCGTTAGACAGGGTCACCGGGGAGCTGTTTTTT. Protein: CASSPLDRVTGELFF.

This clonotype was seen only a few times. The chain combines TRBV30 with TRBJ1-2; D is uncertain. The CDR3 spans 13 residues. The V gene lost 0 bases and the J gene lost 7 bases, with 12 bases spanning the gap. Germline CDR1 and CDR2: GTSNPN and SVGIG (reference sequence). CDR3 nucleotide sequence: TGTGCCTGGAGTGTGTTACACGGGTCTGGCTACACCTTC. This translates into CAWSVLHGSGYTF.

This clonotype occurred a few times. The chain has TRBV12-3 or TRBV12-4 and TRBJ2-7; 10 bases map to TRBD2. J lost 2 bases, V lost 5 bases, and 3 bases had no gene match. This CDR3 region has 14 residues. The CDR3 is CASSMSGRAYEQYF. DNA for the CDR3: TGTGCCAGCAGTATGAGCGGGAGGGCCTACGAGCAGTACTTC.

This clonotype was seen only a few times. This sequence joins TRBV24-1 and TRBJ2-7; 8 bases fit TRBD1. CDR3 size: 13 residues. V dropped 4 bases and J dropped 5; count of bases not matched to a gene: 3. CDR1 and CDR2 (germline): KGHDR, SFDVKD. The CDR3 reads CATSDLTGDEQYF. CDR3 sequence (DNA): TGTGCCACCAGTGACCTGACAGGGGACGAGCAGTACTTC.

The chain joins TRBV20-1 to TRBJ2-5; 7 nucleotides align to TRBD2. The CDR3 spans 14 residues. Trimming took 5 bases from V and 5 from J; bases not matched to a gene: 11. In germline, CDR1 is DFQATT, CDR2 SNEGSKA (reference sequence). The CDR3 DNA is TGCAGTGCTCTAATCCTAGCGGCTTGGGAGACCCAGTACTTC. As protein: CSALILAAWETQYF.

This chain joins TRBV5-1 and TRBJ1-1; D is unclear. Trimming pared 3 bases from V and 6 bases from J, leaving 21 bases between. CDR3 length equals 16 residues. Germline lookup yields CDR1 SGHRS and CDR2 YFSETQ. For the CDR3, the DNA is TGCGCCAGCAGCTCGCCCGGCCCTCGGGGAGGCGCTGAAGCTTTCTTT. The encoded protein is CASSSPGPRGGAEAFF.

The chain employs TRBV29-1 and TRBJ1-3; D remains ambiguous. Trimming stripped 4 bases from V and 10 bases from J, with 11 bases between. The CDR3 runs to 11 residues. From germline, CDR1 is SQVTM and CDR2 ANQGSEA. The CDR3 sequence is CSVGDPGTIYF. The CDR3 coding sequence is TGCAGCGTTGGCGACCCGGGTACCATATATTTT. Combining the CDR3 with reference TRBV29-1 and TRBJ1-3 gives the whole variable domain SAVISQKPSRDICQRGTSLTIQCQVDSQVTMMFWYRQQPGQSLTLIATANQGSEATYESGFVIDKFPISRPNLTFSTLTVSNMSPEDSSIYLCSVGDPGTIYFGEGSWLTVV.

This clonotype came up a few times. This CDR3 is CASRLGGGPYEQYF. The CDR3 DNA is TGTGCCAGCAGACTTGGCGGGGGGCCCTACGAGCAGTACTTC. The rearrangement uses TRBV28 and TRBJ2-7; 8 bases fit TRBD2. From germline, CDR1 is MDHEN and CDR2 SYDVKM. Trimming removed 6 bases from V and 2 bases from J; junction bases left unmatched: 6. The length of the CDR3 is 14 residues.

The chain's CDR3 is CAISGIGSSYEQYF. For the CDR3, the DNA is TGTGCCATCAGTGGGATAGGGAGTTCTTACGAGCAGTACTTC. The chain has TRBV10-3 and TRBJ2-7; TRBD2 might be the D (5 bases). The ends were cut back, 4 bases at V and 4 bases at J, with 14 bases in the middle. Germline V lookup: CDR1 ENHRY, CDR2 SYGVKD. This CDR3 is built from 14 residues.